Reported below is one T cell receptor (beta chain). Its antigen is still unknown. The CDR3 spans 17 residues. Germline V CDR1 and CDR2: SGHTA, FQGNSA. V was trimmed by 5 bases and J by 4 bases, leaving 23 bases between them. Libraries were prepared by immunoSEQ multiplex PCR; TCRdb keeps only in-frame clonotypes and omits some of them. The data show around 1,600 clones, about 86% seen once. The data were obtained in a study of T cells after posttransplantation cyclophosphamide. General study findings and limits: After PTCy, TRB diversity resembled that of CNI/methotrexate controls. Donor CD8+ memory clones often dominated recipient blood repertoires at later times. Skin or GI-infiltrating T cells shared few TRB sequences with blood.

The TCR sequence derives from a woman in her forties or fifties in good health and a related stem cell transplant donor. The material sequenced was CD8+ T cells sorted from bone marrow. The V gene is TRBV7-2, the J gene TRBJ1-2; D remains ambiguous. CDR3 protein: CASSNRTGDGKTYGYTF. DNA for the CDR3: TGTGCCAGCAGCAATAGAACCGGAGACGGAAAGACCTATGGCTACACCTTC.